Below, 16 T cell receptor beta chains from the same sample are listed, as sequenced in a study of blood T cell repertoires in COVID-19. Assay used: immunoSEQ multiplex PCR; TCRdb lists only in-frame clones, some missing. The sample yields hundreds of thousands of clones, roughly 85% seen once. Sequenced input: PBMCs or T cells enriched from blood (not recorded which). All receptors come from a woman aged 50 to 60 who had recovered from COVID-19.

Remarks on this clone: Within the sample, other DNA sequences also encode this same CDR3. V gene TRBV5-1 combines with J gene TRBJ1-3, with D tentatively TRBD1 (5 bases). This CDR3 has 14 residues. V was cut by 0 bases and J by 4 bases, with 8 bases left in between. In germline, CDR1 is SGHRS, CDR2 YFSETQ. The CDR3 protein is CASSLGQGGNTIYF. CDR3 sequence (DNA): TGCGCCAGCAGCTTGGGCCAGGGAGGAAACACCATATATTTT. The whole variable domain, filled in from reference TRBV5-1 and TRBJ1-3, reads KAGVTQTPRYLIKTRGQQVTLSCSPISGHRSVSWYQQTPGQGLQFLFEYFSETQRNKGNFPGRFSGRQFSNSRSEMNVSTLELGDSALYLCASSLGQGGNTIYFGEGSWLTVV.

The chain employs TRBV5-1 and TRBJ2-5; no reliable D call. Germline-derived CDR1 and CDR2 are SGHRS and YFSETQ. V lost 4 bases and J lost 2, with 3 bases in between. The CDR3 runs 11 residues. CDR3 residues: CASSQQETQYF. DNA for the CDR3: TGCGCCAGCAGCCAGCAAGAGACCCAGTACTTC.

The gene calls are TRBV5-1 and TRBJ1-2, with TRBD1 as a possible D gene (6 bases). The germline V and J ends were trimmed by 4 bases and 6 bases, with 10 bases remaining between them. Germline CDR1 SGHRS, CDR2 YFSETQ. This CDR3 spans 12 amino acids. The CDR3 nucleotides read TGCGCCAGCAGCACAAACAGGGATGGCTACACCTTC. It translates to CASSTNRDGYTF.

This chain joins TRBV5-4 and TRBJ2-5; 8 bases are shared with TRBD2. Germline lookup yields CDR1 SGHNT and CDR2 YYREEE (reference sequence). This CDR3 has 14 residues. V dropped 2 bases and J dropped 2; count of bases not matched to a gene: 2. CDR3 sequence: CASSFGGGQETQYF. Here the CDR3 DNA reads TGTGCCAGCAGCTTCGGGGGGGGACAAGAGACCCAGTACTTC. The full variable domain, completed using reference TRBV5-4 and TRBJ2-5, is ETGVTQSPTHLIKTRGQQVTLRCSSQSGHNTVSWYQQALGQGPQFIFQYYREEENGRGNFPPRFSGLQFPNYSSELNVNALELDDSALYLCASSFGGGQETQYFGPGTRLLVL.

The chain recombines TRBV19 with TRBJ1-5; perhaps TRBD1 as D (5 bases). V gave up 8 bases and J gave up 6 bases, with 20 bases separating them. The CDR3 runs 15 residues. Per germline, CDR1 LNHDA and CDR2 SQIVND (reference sequence). CDR3 region: CASGSPPGGSQPQHF. CDR3 DNA sequence: TGTGCCAGTGGGAGCCCCCCCGGGGGGAGTCAGCCCCAGCATTTT.

This clone appeared a single time. The V and J genes are TRBV15 and TRBJ2-3; 7 bases agree with TRBD2. The V gene's germline CDR1 is LNHNV and CDR2 YYDKDF (reference sequence). J was trimmed by 10 bases and V by 3 bases; bases with no gene match: 7. CDR3 length equals 13 residues. The DNA of the CDR3 is TGTGCCACCAGCAGTAGGGGCGGGAGAGCGCAGTATTTT. Encoded protein: CATSSRGGRAQYF.

This clone was picked up one time. This chain links TRBV5-1 with TRBJ2-1; perhaps TRBD1 as D (6 bases). Germline V lookup: CDR1 SGHRS, CDR2 YFSETQ. The CDR3 covers 13 residues. Between the trimmed V and J ends, which lost 4 bases and 8 bases, there was a span of 13 bases. Here the CDR3 reads CASSLQGFHEQFF. The CDR3 DNA is TGCGCCAGCAGCCTCCAGGGGTTCCATGAGCAGTTCTTC.

This clone was seen more than once but under ten times. CDR3 sequence: CASSEGLAGYYEQYF. CDR3 sequence (DNA): TGTGCCAGCAGTGAAGGTCTAGCGGGATACTACGAGCAGTACTTC. The genes are TRBV6-1 and TRBJ2-7, with 9 bases identical to TRBD2. The germline gives CDR1 MNHNS, CDR2 SASEGT. This CDR3 has 15 residues. J was trimmed by 3 bases and V by 1 base; bases with no gene match: 4.

This chain connects TRBV28 to TRBJ1-2; TRBD1 agrees at 7 bases. Germline V lookup: CDR1 MDHEN, CDR2 SYDVKM. Trimming took 5 bases from V and 4 from J; bases not matched to a gene: 7. The CDR3 is 14 residues long. The CDR3 loop is CASSPNRGRYGYTF. For the CDR3, the DNA is TGTGCCAGCAGTCCCAACAGGGGTCGCTATGGCTACACCTTC.

This clone was observed a handful of times. V and J are TRBV3-1 (or the pseudogene TRBV3-2) and TRBJ1-1; TRBD1 matches at 11 bases. The CDR3 spans 15 residues. V shed 8 bases, J shed 5 bases, and the junction held 10 bases outside the gene matches. Germline V CDR1 and CDR2: LGHDT, YNNKEL (reference sequence). The CDR3 is CASQTLGTGGTEAFF. Written as DNA, the CDR3 is TGTGCCAGCCAAACACTGGGGACAGGGGGGACTGAAGCTTTCTTT.

The V and J genes are TRBV6-2 or TRBV6-3 and TRBJ2-7, with 10 bases lining up with TRBD1. CDR3 size: 14 residues. CDR1 is MNHEY and CDR2 is SVGEGT in the germline V gene. V was clipped by 5 bases and J by 5 bases; unmatched bases: 6. The CDR3 reads CASSLRQGANEQYF. The DNA of the CDR3 is TGTGCCAGCAGTCTTCGACAGGGGGCGAACGAGCAGTACTTC.

This clone was seen many times. The chain is built from TRBV14 and TRBJ1-4, with D possibly matching TRBD1 (5 bases). Trimming stripped 0 bases from V and 5 bases from J, with 10 bases between. The CDR3 is 15 amino acids. Germline values: CDR1 SGHDN, CDR2 FVKESK. The CDR3 sequence: CASSQDRAGNEKLFF. DNA of the CDR3: TGTGCCAGCAGCCAAGACAGGGCCGGGAATGAAAAACTGTTTTTT.

The chain joins TRBV10-2 to TRBJ2-1; 9 bases match TRBD2. From germline, CDR1 is WSHSY and CDR2 SAAADI. V shed 3 bases, J shed 9 bases, and the junction held 9 bases outside the gene matches. This CDR3 contains 15 residues. CDR3 sequence (DNA): TGCGCCAGCAGTGACAGCGGGGGGCCCCCCATTGAGCAGTTCTTC. Encoded protein: CASSDSGGPPIEQFF.

V is TRBV18 and J is TRBJ2-5; 14 bases fit TRBD2. V lost 4 bases and J lost 2; bases outside the gene matches: 3. The CDR3 totals 16 residues. Germline V CDR1 and CDR2: KGHSH, LQKENI. As DNA, the CDR3 is TGTGCCAGCTCACTCGGACTAGCGGGGGGACAAGAGACCCAGTACTTC. Protein sequence: CASSLGLAGGQETQYF.

This clone was picked up many times. The CDR3 is CASSLGQGEGYTF. The CDR3 DNA sequence: TGCGCCAGCAGCCTCGGACAGGGGGAAGGCTACACCTTC. The genes are TRBV5-1 and TRBJ1-2; 10 nucleotides match TRBD1. The CDR3 contains 13 residues. V lost 4 bases and J lost 8; bases outside the gene matches: 5. CDR1 is SGHRS, CDR2 YFSETQ, per germline.

CDR3 loop: CASSGLVVDTQYF. The CDR3 DNA follows: TGTGCCAGCAGCGGACTAGTTGTAGATACGCAGTATTTT. V and J are TRBV6-2 or TRBV6-3 and TRBJ2-3, with 7 positions matching TRBD2. V gave up 6 bases and J gave up 5 bases; unmatched junction bases: 5. Germline V lookup: CDR1 MNHEY, CDR2 SVGEGT. This CDR3 is 13 amino acids long.